This TCR beta chain was captured by sequencing in a study of blood T cell repertoires in COVID-19. About the study: Sites across the United States, Italy and Spain contributed samples from acute and convalescent COVID-19. T cells, B-cell-depleted T cells, or PBMCs provided the cDNA or gDNA that served as material.

As handled by the study authors: The assay estimated nucleated cells by amplifying reference gene primers. Generated by immunoSEQ multiplex PCR, the TCRdb table keeps only in-frame clones and is missing some. V, J and clone size are taken as reported in that table, and D and trimming were inferred from the DNA itself. The table includes about 120,000 clones, 87% detected once. Germline CDR1 and CDR2: SGHRS and YFSETQ. This CDR3 spans 15 amino acids. The V end lost 0 bases, the J end lost 0 bases, and 10 bases lay between the germline ends. The TCR comes from a human donor in a cohort sampled during active COVID-19. Sequences were obtained from peripheral blood. The chain carries TRBV5-1 and TRBJ2-7, with no clear D. The CDR3 coding sequence is TGCGCCAGCAGCTTGGCTGTCAGATCCTCCTACGAGCAGTACTTC. The encoded protein is CASSLAVRSSYEQYF.